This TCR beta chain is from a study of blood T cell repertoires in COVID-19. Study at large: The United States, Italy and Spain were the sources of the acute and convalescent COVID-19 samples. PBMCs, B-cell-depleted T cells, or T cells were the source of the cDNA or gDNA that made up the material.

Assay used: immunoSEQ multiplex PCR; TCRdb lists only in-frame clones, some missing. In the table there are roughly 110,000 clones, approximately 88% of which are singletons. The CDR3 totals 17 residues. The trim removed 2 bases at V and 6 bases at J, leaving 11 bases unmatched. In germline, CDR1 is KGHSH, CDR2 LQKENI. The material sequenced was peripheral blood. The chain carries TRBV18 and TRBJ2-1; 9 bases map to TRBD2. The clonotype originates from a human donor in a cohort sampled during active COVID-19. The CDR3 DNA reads TGTGCCAGCTCACCATCCTTTCGGGGCGGGAGGGCCAATGAGCAGTTCTTC. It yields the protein CASSPSFRGGRANEQFF.